Described below is a single TCR beta chain sequence and its context. This sample stems from a study of blood T cell repertoires in COVID-19. The table came from immunoSEQ multiplex PCR; TCRdb's copy has only in-frame clones and leaves some out. Here the sample spans 200,000 to 300,000 clones, 88% being singletons. V lost 0 bases to trimming and J lost 0 bases; unmatched junction nucleotides: 2. The germline CDR1 and CDR2 sequences are SEHNR and FQNEAQ (reference sequence). The CDR3 has 16 amino acids. Sequenced material: PBMCs or T cells enriched from blood (not recorded which). This chain joins TRBV7-9 and TRBJ1-2; the match to TRBD1 covers 9 bases. This TCR came from a woman in her 40s with acute COVID-19. Here the CDR3 reads CASSLAGTGSNYGYTF. The CDR3 nucleotides are TGTGCCAGCAGCTTAGCGGGGACAGGGTCTAACTATGGCTACACCTTC.